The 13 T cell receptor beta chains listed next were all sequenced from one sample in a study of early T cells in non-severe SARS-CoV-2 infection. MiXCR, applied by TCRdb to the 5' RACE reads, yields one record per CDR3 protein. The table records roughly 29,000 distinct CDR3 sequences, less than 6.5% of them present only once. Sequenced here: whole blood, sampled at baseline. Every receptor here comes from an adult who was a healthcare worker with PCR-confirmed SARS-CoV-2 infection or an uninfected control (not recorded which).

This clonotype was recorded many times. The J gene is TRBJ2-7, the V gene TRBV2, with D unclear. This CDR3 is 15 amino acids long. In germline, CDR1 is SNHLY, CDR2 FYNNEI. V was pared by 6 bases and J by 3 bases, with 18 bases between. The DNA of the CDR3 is TGTGCCAGCAGGGAGACCCTTCCTGAGGACTACGAGCAGTACTTC. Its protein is CASRETLPEDYEQYF.

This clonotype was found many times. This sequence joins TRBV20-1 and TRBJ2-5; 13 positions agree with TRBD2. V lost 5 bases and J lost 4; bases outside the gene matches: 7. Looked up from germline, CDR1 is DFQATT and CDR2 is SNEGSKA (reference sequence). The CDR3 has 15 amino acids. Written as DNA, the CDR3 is TGCAGTGCTTCAAGGACTAGCGGGGGAGTAGAGACCCAGTACTTC. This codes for CSASRTSGGVETQYF.

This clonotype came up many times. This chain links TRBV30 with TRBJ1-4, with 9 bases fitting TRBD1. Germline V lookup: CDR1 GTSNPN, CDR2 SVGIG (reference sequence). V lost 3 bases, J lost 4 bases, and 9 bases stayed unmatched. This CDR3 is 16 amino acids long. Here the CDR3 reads CAWSETGTGINEKLFF. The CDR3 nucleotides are TGTGCCTGGAGCGAAACCGGGACAGGGATTAATGAAAAACTGTTTTTT. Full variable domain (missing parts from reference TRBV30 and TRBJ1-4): SQTIHQWPATLVQPVGSPLSLECTVEGTSNPNLYWYRQAAGRGLQLLFYSVGIGQISSEVPQNLSASRPQDRQFILSSKKLLLSDSGFYLCAWSETGTGINEKLFFGSGTQLSVL.

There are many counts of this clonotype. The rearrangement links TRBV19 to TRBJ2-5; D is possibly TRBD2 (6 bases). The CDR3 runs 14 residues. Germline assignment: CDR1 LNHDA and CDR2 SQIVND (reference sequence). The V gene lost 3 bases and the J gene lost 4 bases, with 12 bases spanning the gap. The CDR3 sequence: CASSIGGRAETQYF. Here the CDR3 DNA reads TGTGCCAGTAGTATTGGAGGGAGAGCAGAGACCCAGTACTTC.

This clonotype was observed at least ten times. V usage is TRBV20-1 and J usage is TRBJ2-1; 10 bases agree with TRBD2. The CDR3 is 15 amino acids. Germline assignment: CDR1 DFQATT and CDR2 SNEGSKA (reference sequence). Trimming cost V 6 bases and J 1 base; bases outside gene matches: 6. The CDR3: CSAGLAVNSYNEQFF. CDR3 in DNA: TGCAGTGCCGGACTAGCGGTCAATTCCTACAATGAGCAGTTCTTC.

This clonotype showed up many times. CDR3 coding DNA: TGTGCCAGCAGCTTGGGACAGGGGATTGCAGATACGCAGTATTTT. Translating gives CASSLGQGIADTQYF. This chain joins TRBV5-4 and TRBJ2-3, with TRBD1 matching over 8 bases. Germline V gene sequence: CDR1 SGHNT, CDR2 YYREEE (reference sequence). The CDR3 extends over 15 amino acids. The junction had 4 bases not matched to a gene; V was cut back by 0 bases and J by 4 bases.

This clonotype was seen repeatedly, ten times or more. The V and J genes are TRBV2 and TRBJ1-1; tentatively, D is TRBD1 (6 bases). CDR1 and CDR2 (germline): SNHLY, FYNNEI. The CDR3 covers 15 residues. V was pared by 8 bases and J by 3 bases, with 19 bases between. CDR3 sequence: CASGLGAAFYTEAFF. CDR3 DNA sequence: TGTGCCAGCGGATTGGGGGCCGCCTTTTACACTGAAGCTTTCTTT.

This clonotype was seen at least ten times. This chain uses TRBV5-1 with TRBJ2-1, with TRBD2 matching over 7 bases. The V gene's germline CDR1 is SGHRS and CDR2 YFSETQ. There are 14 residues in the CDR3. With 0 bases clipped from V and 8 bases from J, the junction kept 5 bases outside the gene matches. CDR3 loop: CASSLAPGGDEQFF. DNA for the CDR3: TGCGCCAGCAGCTTGGCCCCTGGGGGGGATGAGCAGTTCTTC.

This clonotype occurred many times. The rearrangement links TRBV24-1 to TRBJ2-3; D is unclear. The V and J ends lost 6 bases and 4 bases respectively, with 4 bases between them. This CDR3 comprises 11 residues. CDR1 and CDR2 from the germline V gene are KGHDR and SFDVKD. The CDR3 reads CATSMADTQYF. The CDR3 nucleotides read TGTGCCACCAGTATGGCAGATACGCAGTATTTT.

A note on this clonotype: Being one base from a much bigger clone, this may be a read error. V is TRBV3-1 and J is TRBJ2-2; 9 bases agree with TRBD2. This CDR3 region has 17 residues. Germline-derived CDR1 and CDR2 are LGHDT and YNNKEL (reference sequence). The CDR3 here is CASSQDPLAGPAGELLF. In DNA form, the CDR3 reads TGTGCCAGCAGCCAAGACCCCCTAGCGGGGCCCGCCGGGGAGCTGCTTTTT. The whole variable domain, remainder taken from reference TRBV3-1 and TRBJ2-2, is DTAVSQTPKYLVTQMGNDKSIKCEQNLGHDTMYWYKQDSKKFLKIMFSYNNKELIINETVPNRFSPKSPDKAHLNLHINSLELGDSAVYFCASSQDPLAGPAGELLFGEGSRLTVL.

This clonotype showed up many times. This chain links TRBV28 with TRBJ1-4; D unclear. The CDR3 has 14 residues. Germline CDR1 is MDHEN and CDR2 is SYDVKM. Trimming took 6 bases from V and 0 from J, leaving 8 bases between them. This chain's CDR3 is CASSEGATNEKLFF. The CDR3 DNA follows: TGTGCCAGCAGCGAGGGAGCAACTAATGAAAAACTGTTTTTT.

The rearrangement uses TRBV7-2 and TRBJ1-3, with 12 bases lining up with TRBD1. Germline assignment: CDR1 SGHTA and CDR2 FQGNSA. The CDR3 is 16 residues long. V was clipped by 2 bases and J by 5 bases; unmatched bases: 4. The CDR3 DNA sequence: TGTGCCAGCAGCTTACCGGGACAGGGGGCTAGAAACACCATATATTTT. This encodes CASSLPGQGARNTIYF. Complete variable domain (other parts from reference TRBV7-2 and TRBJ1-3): GAGVSQSPSNKVTEKGKDVELRCDPISGHTALYWYRQSLGQGLEFLIYFQGNSAPDKSGLPSDRFSAERTGGSVSTLTIQRTQQEDSAVYLCASSLPGQGARNTIYFGEGSWLTVV.

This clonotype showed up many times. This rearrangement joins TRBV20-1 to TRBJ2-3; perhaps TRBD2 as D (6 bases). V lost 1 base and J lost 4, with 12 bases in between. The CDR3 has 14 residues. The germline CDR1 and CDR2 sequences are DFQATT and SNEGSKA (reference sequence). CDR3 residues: CSARVGVAADTQYF. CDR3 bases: TGCAGTGCTAGAGTCGGGGTAGCGGCAGATACGCAGTATTTT.